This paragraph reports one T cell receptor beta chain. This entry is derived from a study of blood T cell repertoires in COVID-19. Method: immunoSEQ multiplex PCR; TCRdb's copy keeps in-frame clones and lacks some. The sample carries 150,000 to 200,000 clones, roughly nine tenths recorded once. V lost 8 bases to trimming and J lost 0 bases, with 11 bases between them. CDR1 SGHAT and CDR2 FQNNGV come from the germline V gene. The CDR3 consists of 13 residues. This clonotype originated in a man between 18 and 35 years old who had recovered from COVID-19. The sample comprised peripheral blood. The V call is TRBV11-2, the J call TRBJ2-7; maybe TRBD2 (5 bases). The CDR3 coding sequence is TGTGCCAGCCTTGGGCGGGCCTCCTACGAGCAGTACTTC. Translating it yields CASLGRASYEQYF.